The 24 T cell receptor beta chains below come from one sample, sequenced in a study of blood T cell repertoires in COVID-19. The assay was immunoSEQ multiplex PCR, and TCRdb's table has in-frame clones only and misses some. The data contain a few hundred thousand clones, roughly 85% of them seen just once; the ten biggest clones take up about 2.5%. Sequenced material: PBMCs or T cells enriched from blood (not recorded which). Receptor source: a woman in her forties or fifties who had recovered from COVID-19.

The CDR3: CASSPRDSYEQYF. The CDR3 nucleotides read TGCGCCAGCAGCCCCAGGGACAGCTACGAGCAGTACTTC. V gene TRBV5-1 combines with J gene TRBJ2-7; TRBD1 aligns across 7 bases. V was clipped by 4 bases and J by 3 bases; unmatched bases: 4. Germline V lookup: CDR1 SGHRS, CDR2 YFSETQ. The CDR3 sequence is 13 residues long.

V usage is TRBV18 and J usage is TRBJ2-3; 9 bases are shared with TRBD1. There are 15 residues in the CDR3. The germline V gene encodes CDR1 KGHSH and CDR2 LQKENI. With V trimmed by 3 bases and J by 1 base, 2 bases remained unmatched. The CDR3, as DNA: TGTGCCAGCTCACCCCGGACAGGGGGCACAGATACGCAGTATTTT. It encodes CASSPRTGGTDTQYF. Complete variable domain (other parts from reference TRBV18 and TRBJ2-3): NAGVMQNPRHLVRRRGQEARLRCSPMKGHSHVYWYRQLPEEGLKFMVYLQKENIIDESGMPKERFSAEFPKEGPSILRIQQVVRGDSAAYFCASSPRTGGTDTQYFGPGTRLTVL.

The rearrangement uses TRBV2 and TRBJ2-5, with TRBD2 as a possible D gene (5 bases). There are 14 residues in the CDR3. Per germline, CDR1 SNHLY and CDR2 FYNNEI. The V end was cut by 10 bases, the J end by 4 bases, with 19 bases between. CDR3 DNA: TGTGCCAACCGTCGGAGCAGCGGAGGAGAGACCCAGTACTTC. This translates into CANRRSSGGETQYF.

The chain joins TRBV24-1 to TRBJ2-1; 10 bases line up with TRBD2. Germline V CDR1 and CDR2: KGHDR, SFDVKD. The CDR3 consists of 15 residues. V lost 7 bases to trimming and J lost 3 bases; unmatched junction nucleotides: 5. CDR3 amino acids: CATSRAGGHYNEQFF. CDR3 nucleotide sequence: TGTGCCACCAGCAGAGCGGGAGGGCACTACAATGAGCAGTTCTTC.

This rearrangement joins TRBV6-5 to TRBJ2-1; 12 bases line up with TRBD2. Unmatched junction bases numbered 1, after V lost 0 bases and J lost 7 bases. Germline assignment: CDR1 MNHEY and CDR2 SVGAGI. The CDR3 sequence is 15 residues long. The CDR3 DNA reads TGTGCCAGCAGTTACTCCGGGACTAGCGGGAATGAGCAGTTCTTC. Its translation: CASSYSGTSGNEQFF.

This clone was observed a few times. CDR3 residues: CASSPRQGMYEQYF. The CDR3, as DNA: TGTGCCAGCAGCCCGCGACAGGGAATGTACGAGCAGTACTTC. The chain uses TRBV5-6 and TRBJ2-7; 7 bases map to TRBD1. The length of the CDR3 is 14 residues. Germline V gene lookup returns CDR1 SGHDT and CDR2 YYEEEE. V dropped 4 bases and J dropped 4; count of bases not matched to a gene: 8.

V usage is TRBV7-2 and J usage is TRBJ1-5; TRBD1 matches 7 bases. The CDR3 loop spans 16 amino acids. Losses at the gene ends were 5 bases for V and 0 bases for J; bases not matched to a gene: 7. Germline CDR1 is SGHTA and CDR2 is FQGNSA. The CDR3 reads CASSITGASSNQPQHF. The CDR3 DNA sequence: TGTGCCAGCAGCATTACAGGGGCGAGTAGCAATCAGCCCCAGCATTTT.

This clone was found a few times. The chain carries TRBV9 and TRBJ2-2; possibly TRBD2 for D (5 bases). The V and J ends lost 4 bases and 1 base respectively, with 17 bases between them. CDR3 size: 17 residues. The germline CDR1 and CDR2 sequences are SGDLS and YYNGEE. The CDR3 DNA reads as TGTGCCAGCAGCCCGATGGAGAGGGTTAGGAACACCGGGGAGCTGTTTTTT. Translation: CASSPMERVRNTGELFF.

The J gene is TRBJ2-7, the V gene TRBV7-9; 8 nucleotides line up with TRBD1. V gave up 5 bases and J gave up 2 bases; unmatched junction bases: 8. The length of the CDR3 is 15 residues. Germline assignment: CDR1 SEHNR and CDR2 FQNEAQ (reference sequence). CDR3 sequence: CASSPRGQGPYEQYF. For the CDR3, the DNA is TGTGCCAGCAGCCCCCGAGGACAGGGCCCCTACGAGCAGTACTTC.

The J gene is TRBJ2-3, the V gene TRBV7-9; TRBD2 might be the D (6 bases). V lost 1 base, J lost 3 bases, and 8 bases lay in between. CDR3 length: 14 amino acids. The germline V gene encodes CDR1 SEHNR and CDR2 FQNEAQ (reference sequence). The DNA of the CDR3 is TGTGCCAGCAGCTTAGGGGGGGAGACAGATACGCAGTATTTT. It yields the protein CASSLGGETDTQYF.

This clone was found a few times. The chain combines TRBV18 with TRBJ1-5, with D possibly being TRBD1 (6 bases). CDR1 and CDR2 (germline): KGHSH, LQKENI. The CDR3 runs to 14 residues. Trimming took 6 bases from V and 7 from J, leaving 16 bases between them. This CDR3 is CASSRQGQGQPQHF. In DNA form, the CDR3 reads TGTGCCAGCTCCCGCCAGGGGCAGGGGCAGCCCCAGCATTTT.

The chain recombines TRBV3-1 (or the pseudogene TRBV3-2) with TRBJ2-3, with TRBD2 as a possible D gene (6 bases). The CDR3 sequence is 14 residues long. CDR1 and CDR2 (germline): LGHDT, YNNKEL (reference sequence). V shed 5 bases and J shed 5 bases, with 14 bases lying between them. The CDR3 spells CASSLGLAGDTQYF. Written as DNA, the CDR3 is TGTGCCAGCAGCTTGGGACTCGCGGGAGATACGCAGTATTTT.

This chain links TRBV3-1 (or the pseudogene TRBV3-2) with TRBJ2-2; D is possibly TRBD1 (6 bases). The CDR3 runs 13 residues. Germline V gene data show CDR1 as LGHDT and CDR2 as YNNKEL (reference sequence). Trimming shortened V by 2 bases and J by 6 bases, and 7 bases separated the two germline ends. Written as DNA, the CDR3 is TGTGCCAGCAGCCAAAACAGGGCCGGGGAGCTGTTTTTT. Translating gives CASSQNRAGELFF.

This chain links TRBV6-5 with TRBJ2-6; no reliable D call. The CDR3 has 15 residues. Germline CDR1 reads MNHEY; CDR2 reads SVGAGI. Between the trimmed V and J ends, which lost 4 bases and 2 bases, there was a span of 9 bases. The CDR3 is CASSSNSAGANVLTF. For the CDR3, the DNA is TGTGCCAGCAGTTCAAACTCCGCTGGGGCCAACGTCCTGACTTTC.

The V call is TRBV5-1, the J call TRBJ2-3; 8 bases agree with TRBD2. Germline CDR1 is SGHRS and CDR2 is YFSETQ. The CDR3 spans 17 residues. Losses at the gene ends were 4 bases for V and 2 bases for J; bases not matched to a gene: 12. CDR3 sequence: CASSRGGLRSVTDTQYF. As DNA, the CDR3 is TGCGCCAGCAGCCGGGGGGGCTTGAGGTCGGTCACAGATACGCAGTATTTT.

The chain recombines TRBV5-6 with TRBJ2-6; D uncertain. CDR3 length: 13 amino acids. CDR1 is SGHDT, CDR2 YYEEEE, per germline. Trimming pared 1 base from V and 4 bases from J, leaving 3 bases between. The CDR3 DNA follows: TGTGCCAGCAGCTTGCGGGGGGCCAACGTCCTGACTTTC. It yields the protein CASSLRGANVLTF.

CDR3 region: CASSPDVAGGASRTQYF. The CDR3, as DNA: TGTGCCAGCAGCCCAGACGTAGCGGGAGGGGCTTCGAGGACGCAGTATTTT. The gene calls are TRBV3-1 (or the pseudogene TRBV3-2) and TRBJ2-3, with 11 bases matching TRBD2. Germline assignment: CDR1 LGHDT and CDR2 YNNKEL (reference sequence). The CDR3 consists of 17 residues. Trimming removed 4 bases from V and 9 bases from J; junction bases left unmatched: 15.

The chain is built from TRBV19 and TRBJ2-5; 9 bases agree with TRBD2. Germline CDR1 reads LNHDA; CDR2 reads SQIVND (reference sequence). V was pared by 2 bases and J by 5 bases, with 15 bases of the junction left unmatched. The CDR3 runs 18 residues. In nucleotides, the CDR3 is TGTGCCAGTAGTATATCGTCTAGCGGGACCCCCAAAGGGGAGACCCAGTACTTC. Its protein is CASSISSSGTPKGETQYF.

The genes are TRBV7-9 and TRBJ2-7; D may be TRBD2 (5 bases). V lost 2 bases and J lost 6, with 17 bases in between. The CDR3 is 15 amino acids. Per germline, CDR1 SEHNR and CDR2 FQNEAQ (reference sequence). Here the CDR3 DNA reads TGTGCCAGCAGCTTAACCGGAGGTAGGGTCTCCGAGCAGTACTTC. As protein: CASSLTGGRVSEQYF.

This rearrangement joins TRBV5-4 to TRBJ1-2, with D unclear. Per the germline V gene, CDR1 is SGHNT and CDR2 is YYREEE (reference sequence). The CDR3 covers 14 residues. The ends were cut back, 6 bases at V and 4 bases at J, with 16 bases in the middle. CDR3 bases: TGTGCCAGCACCCGGGTCGATGGCCCCTATGGCTACACCTTC. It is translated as CASTRVDGPYGYTF.

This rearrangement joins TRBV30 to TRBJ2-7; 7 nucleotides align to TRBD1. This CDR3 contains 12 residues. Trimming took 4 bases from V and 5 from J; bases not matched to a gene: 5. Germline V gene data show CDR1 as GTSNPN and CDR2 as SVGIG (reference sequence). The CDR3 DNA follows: TGTGCCTGGAAGGACAGGTACGACGAGCAGTACTTC. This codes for CAWKDRYDEQYF.

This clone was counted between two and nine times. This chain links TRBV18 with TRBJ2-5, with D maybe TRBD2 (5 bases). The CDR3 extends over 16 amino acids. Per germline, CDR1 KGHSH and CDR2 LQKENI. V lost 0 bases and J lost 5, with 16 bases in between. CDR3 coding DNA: TGTGCCAGCTCACCACCGATAGGAGGCCCCGGGGAGACCCAGTACTTC. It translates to CASSPPIGGPGETQYF.

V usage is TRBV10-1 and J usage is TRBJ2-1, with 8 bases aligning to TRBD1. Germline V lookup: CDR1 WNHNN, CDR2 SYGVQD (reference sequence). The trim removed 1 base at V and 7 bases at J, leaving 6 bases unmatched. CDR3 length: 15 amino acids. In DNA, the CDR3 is TGCGCCAGCAGTGAGTGGACAGGGAAGAGAAATGAGCAGTTCTTC. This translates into CASSEWTGKRNEQFF.

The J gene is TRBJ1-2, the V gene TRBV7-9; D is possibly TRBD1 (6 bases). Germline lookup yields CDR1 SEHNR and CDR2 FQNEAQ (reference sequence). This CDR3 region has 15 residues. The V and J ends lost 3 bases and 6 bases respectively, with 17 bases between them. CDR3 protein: CASSLGTRYRDGYTF. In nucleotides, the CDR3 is TGTGCCAGCAGCTTGGGTACCCGATACAGGGATGGCTACACCTTC.